The rows below give T cell receptor beta chains drawn from one sample of a study of blood T cells in healthy people across ages. MiXCR, applied by TCRdb to the 5' RACE reads, yields one record per CDR3 protein. The top ten clones hold 15% to 19% of a sample with roughly 640,000 distinct CDR3 sequences, under 30% of them seen once. The sample taken for sequencing was blood. Every receptor here comes from a woman older than 75 in good health. Both conserved end residues are part of each CDR3. The D gene is left open where the match is weak. The size entry is marked missing in some rows and otherwise reads once, few, many or a size class.

DNA	CDR3	J	V	D	size
TGTGCCAGCAGCCCAGAAGGGCTAGCGGGAGCGACCCAGTACTTC	CASSPEGLAGATQYF	TRBJ2-5	TRBV7-8	TRBD2	.
TGTGCCAGCAGTTTACGGCGCCTAAAGGCCGAAAAACTGTTTTTT	CASSLRRLKAEKLFF	TRBJ1-4	TRBV28	.	many
TGTGCCAGCAGCACAAATAGCTACGTAGATACGCAGTATTTT	CASSTNSYVDTQYF	TRBJ2-3	TRBV7-9	.	many
TGTGCCACACAATCGACAGGGGAAAAACGCACTGAAGCTTTCTTT	CATQSTGEKRTEAFF	TRBJ1-1	TRBV6-2/TRBV6-3	TRBD1	.
TGTGCCAGCAGCTTGAGTCGTACAGATTCCCCTAACTATGGCTACACCTTC	CASSLSRTDSPNYGYTF	TRBJ1-2	TRBV5-6	.	many
TGTGCCAGTAGTCCTCAATTGGATTACGAGCAGTACTTC	CASSPQLDYEQYF	TRBJ2-7	TRBV19	.	few
TGTGCCAGCAGCCTATTCTTGGGGAATGAGCAGTTCTTC	CASSLFLGNEQFF	TRBJ2-1	TRBV9	.	few
TGTGCCAGCAGCCCGAGAGGCGCTTTCCAGAGCTCCTACAATGAGCAGTTCTTC	CASSPRGAFQSSYNEQFF	TRBJ2-1	TRBV9	.	few
TGTGCCAGCAGCGTAGGCTCTGGAAACACCATATATTTT	CASSVGSGNTIYF	TRBJ1-3	TRBV9	.	.
TGTGCCAGCAGCGTAGGAGCAAGAGCCAACACCGGGGAGCTGTTTTTT	CASSVGARANTGELFF	TRBJ2-2	TRBV9	.	few
TGTGCCAGCAGCCAAGCGACAGGGAGGTACGAGCAGTACTTC	CASSQATGRYEQYF	TRBJ2-7	TRBV2	.	.
TGCAGTGCTACTACAGGGAACCATGGCTACACCTTT	CSATTGNHGYTF	TRBJ1-2	TRBV20-1	.	.
TGTACCAGCAGTTTGGTAGATAACTACGAGCAGTACTTC	CTSSLVDNYEQYF	TRBJ2-7	TRBV5-6	.	.
TGTGCCAGCAGCCCTGATTTGACTAGCGGATATAATGAGCAGTTCTTC	CASSPDLTSGYNEQFF	TRBJ2-1	TRBV7-8	TRBD2	many
TGTGCCGGCAGATCCGGACAGGGGCGGTCACCCCTCCACTTT	CAGRSGQGRSPLHF	TRBJ1-6	TRBV7-8	TRBD1	.
TGTGCCAGCAGCGTAGGGGCAGCAACCGTGAACACTGAAGCTTTCTTT	CASSVGAATVNTEAFF	TRBJ1-1	TRBV9	.	many
TGCAGTGCTCAGCGCCAGGGAAATGAGCAGTTCTTC	CSAQRQGNEQFF	TRBJ2-1	TRBV20-1	.	.
TGTGCCGGGACCAGGTCGGAGGAAAAACTGTTTTTT	CAGTRSEEKLFF	TRBJ1-4	TRBV30	.	.
TGTGCCAGCAGCGTTACCCGGGACCCCCGCTTTCGAGAGGCCACCGTCCTGACTTTC	CASSVTRDPRFREATVLTF	TRBJ2-6	TRBV5-4	.	.
TGCAGTGCTCCCCGGGACAGCACAGATACGCAGTATTTT	CSAPRDSTDTQYF	TRBJ2-3	TRBV20-1	.	.
TGTGCCAGCAGCAAGGGTTACAATCAGCCCCAGCATTTT	CASSKGYNQPQHF	TRBJ1-5	TRBV6-2/TRBV6-3	.	many
TGTGCCAGCAGTTTTAGGGCTACTACGAGAAATGAAAAACTGTTTTTT	CASSFRATTRNEKLFF	TRBJ1-4	TRBV27	.	few
TGCGCCAGCAGCTTGGCCAGAGGGGGAGGAACAGATACGCAGTATTTT	CASSLARGGGTDTQYF	TRBJ2-3	TRBV5-1	.	few
TGTGCCAGCAGCTTAGCGGCCGGGACCAAATACAATGAGCAGTTCTTC	CASSLAAGTKYNEQFF	TRBJ2-1	TRBV7-2	.	.
TGTGCCACCAGCAGAGTCAGGGGAGGCGGTTCACCCCTCCACTTT	CATSRVRGGGSPLHF	TRBJ1-6	TRBV15	.	.
TGTGCCAGCAGTCGAGGGGCCTCTAACTATGGCTACACCTTC	CASSRGASNYGYTF	TRBJ1-2	TRBV2	.	.